The 27 T cell receptor beta chains listed next were all sequenced from one sample in a study of PD-1 blockade in classical Hodgkin lymphoma. The patients all showed relapse after autologous stem cell transplantation, while their brentuximab vedotin exposure varied. The protocol was immunoSEQ multiplex PCR, while the TCRdb copy is restricted to in-frame clones and leaves out a portion. Of about 26,000 clones in the sample, roughly 65% were seen once. The starting material was peripheral blood mononuclear cells (PBMCs), obtained before the second cycle of nivolumab. Every receptor here comes from a human donor with classical Hodgkin lymphoma.

CDR3 in amino acids: CASSPQELGGNTIYF. CDR3 nucleotide sequence: TGTGCCAGCAGCCCTCAAGAGCTGGGGGGAAACACCATATATTTT. The genes are TRBV7-9 and TRBJ1-3; no firm D call. Germline V gives CDR1 SEHNR, CDR2 FQNEAQ (reference sequence). V was pared by 5 bases and J by 4 bases, with 15 bases between. CDR3 size: 15 residues.

The rearrangement joins TRBV6-1 to TRBJ2-1; D might be TRBD2 (7 bases). The CDR3 has 15 amino acids. The germline gives CDR1 MNHNS, CDR2 SASEGT. V was cut by 8 bases and J by 3 bases, with 17 bases left in between. The chain's CDR3 is CASYPGGRIYNEQFF. The CDR3 DNA reads as TGTGCCAGCTACCCCGGGGGGCGTATCTACAATGAGCAGTTCTTC.

In its sample, this clone was seen a few times. The chain has TRBV6-5 and TRBJ1-2, with no clear D. Trimming removed 8 bases from V and 5 bases from J, with 21 bases in between. This CDR3 has 15 amino acids. Germline CDR1 reads MNHEY; CDR2 reads SVGAGI. The CDR3 region is CASLPPEKPGYGYTF. For the CDR3, the DNA is TGTGCCAGCCTTCCCCCGGAGAAGCCGGGGTATGGCTACACCTTC.

This clone was detected only a few times. This chain connects TRBV4-2 to TRBJ2-1; D ambiguous. Germline values: CDR1 LGHNA, CDR2 YNFKEQ. With 1 base removed from V and 0 bases from J, the gap between germline ends came to 7 bases. The CDR3 loop spans 15 amino acids. The CDR3 DNA is TGTGCCAGCAGCCAAGGCGAAAGCTCCTACAATGAGCAGTTCTTC. It encodes CASSQGESSYNEQFF.

The V gene is TRBV10-2, the J gene TRBJ2-3; TRBD2 might be the D (7 bases). This CDR3 is built from 14 residues. The V gene lost 7 bases and the J gene lost 0 bases, with 11 bases spanning the gap. Per the germline V gene, CDR1 is WSHSY and CDR2 is SAAADI. CDR3 sequence reads: CASKQGLSTDTQYF. The CDR3 DNA sequence: TGCGCCAGCAAACAGGGACTAAGCACAGATACGCAGTATTTT.

V usage is TRBV25-1 and J usage is TRBJ2-5; D is undetermined. In germline, CDR1 is MGHDK, CDR2 SYGVNS. V was cut by 6 bases and J by 0 bases, with 11 bases left in between. This CDR3 comprises 14 residues. The DNA for the CDR3 is TGTGCCAGCAGCTGGACCGGGTACCAAGAGACCCAGTACTTC. Translation gives CASSWTGYQETQYF.

This chain connects TRBV7-9 to TRBJ2-7; D is unclear. Germline V gene data show CDR1 as SEHNR and CDR2 as FQNEAQ (reference sequence). There are 15 residues in the CDR3. V shed 0 bases and J shed 3 bases, with 12 bases lying between them. CDR3 coding DNA: TGTGCCAGCAGCTTAGCAAACCTCCTAAGCTACGAGCAGTACTTC. Its protein product is CASSLANLLSYEQYF.

The chain links TRBV4-1 to TRBJ2-7; D is possibly TRBD1 (6 bases). The CDR3 has 14 amino acids. CDR1 is MGHRA and CDR2 is YSYEKL in the germline V gene. V was cut by 3 bases and J by 0 bases, with 9 bases left in between. CDR3 in DNA: TGCGCCAGCAGCCATCGACAGGACTCCTACGAGCAGTACTTC. It yields the protein CASSHRQDSYEQYF.

V gene TRBV9 combines with J gene TRBJ2-7; 14 positions agree with TRBD2. This CDR3 has 16 amino acids. Germline V gene data show CDR1 as SGDLS and CDR2 as YYNGEE. Trimming removed 4 bases from V and 7 bases from J; junction bases left unmatched: 10. The CDR3 nucleotides read TGTGCCAGCAGCTCTACCGGGACTAGCGGGAGTGGAGAGCAGTACTTC. It is translated as CASSSTGTSGSGEQYF.

This chain links TRBV7-2 with TRBJ1-2; 8 bases align to TRBD1. With V trimmed by 5 bases and J by 4 bases, 6 bases remained unmatched. Looked up from germline, CDR1 is SGHTA and CDR2 is FQGNSA. The CDR3 runs 14 residues. The CDR3 reads CASSPGGGLYGYTF. The CDR3 DNA reads as TGTGCCAGCAGCCCAGGGGGCGGGCTCTATGGCTACACCTTC.

The chain combines TRBV5-4 with TRBJ2-5; D may be TRBD2 (5 bases). The CDR3 is 15 residues long. Germline V lookup: CDR1 SGHNT, CDR2 YYREEE (reference sequence). The V and J ends lost 0 bases and 3 bases respectively, with 12 bases between them. CDR3 amino acids: CASSLGLSGEETQYF. CDR3 DNA: TGTGCCAGCAGCTTGGGTCTCTCCGGGGAAGAGACCCAGTACTTC.

The rearrangement links TRBV2 to TRBJ2-7; weak D call: TRBD1 (6 bases). Germline lookup yields CDR1 SNHLY and CDR2 FYNNEI. The length of the CDR3 is 13 residues. The ends were cut back, 6 bases at V and 1 base at J, with 10 bases in the middle. The CDR3 sequence is CASSLTGSYEQYF. CDR3 nucleotides: TGTGCCAGCAGCTTGACAGGATCCTACGAGCAGTACTTC.

This clone turned up a few times. The chain couples TRBV10-3 to TRBJ2-7; no definite D call. The CDR3 is made up of 13 amino acids. V was pared by 4 bases and J by 1 base, with 8 bases between. Germline CDR1 reads ENHRY; CDR2 reads SYGVKD. The CDR3 region is CAISGDRSYEQYF. CDR3 nucleotides: TGTGCCATCAGTGGGGATCGGTCCTACGAGCAGTACTTC.

The chain links TRBV5-5 to TRBJ2-7, with 10 bases identical to TRBD2. CDR1 is SGHKS, CDR2 YYEKEE, per germline (reference sequence). There are 15 residues in the CDR3. V lost 4 bases, J lost 2 bases, and 6 bases stayed unmatched. CDR3 bases: TGTGCCAGCAGCCGCGGACTAGCGGCCACCTACGAGCAGTACTTC. Translation: CASSRGLAATYEQYF.

This clone was seen a single time. The J gene is TRBJ2-5, the V gene TRBV9; TRBD1 aligns across 8 bases. Germline CDR1 SGDLS, CDR2 YYNGEE. The ends lost 3 bases at V and 4 bases at J; junction bases unmatched: 8. The CDR3 has 15 residues. CDR3 sequence reads: CASSGGLQGGETQYF. For the CDR3, the DNA is TGTGCCAGCAGCGGCGGCTTACAGGGGGGAGAGACCCAGTACTTC.

This chain uses TRBV28 with TRBJ2-3, with 7 bases lining up with TRBD2. V lost 2 bases to trimming and J lost 2 bases; unmatched junction nucleotides: 7. The CDR3 has 16 amino acids. Germline V gene lookup returns CDR1 MDHEN and CDR2 SYDVKM. Here the CDR3 reads CASSLGRDYLTDTQYF. The CDR3 nucleotides read TGTGCCAGCAGTTTAGGTCGGGACTACCTCACAGATACGCAGTATTTT.

The rearrangement links TRBV11-1 to TRBJ1-4; the match to TRBD1 covers 8 bases. Germline V gene lookup returns CDR1 SGHAT and CDR2 FQDESV (reference sequence). The CDR3 is 14 amino acids. V lost 3 bases to trimming and J lost 6 bases; unmatched junction nucleotides: 3. CDR3 loop: CASSFGTGYEKLFF. CDR3 coding DNA: TGTGCCAGCAGCTTCGGGACAGGATATGAAAAACTGTTTTTT.

The CDR3 sequence: CASSLTGVLDIQYF. In nucleotides, the CDR3 is TGTGCCAGCAGCTTAACAGGGGTGTTGGACATTCAGTACTTC. The chain carries TRBV7-2 and TRBJ2-4, with 7 positions matching TRBD1. From germline, CDR1 is SGHTA and CDR2 FQGNSA. V shed 2 bases and J 8 bases; nucleotides not matched to a gene: 6. The CDR3 is 14 amino acids.

The V gene is TRBV2, the J gene TRBJ2-7, with unresolved D. The V and J ends lost 7 bases and 3 bases respectively, with 13 bases between them. Per the germline V gene, CDR1 is SNHLY and CDR2 is FYNNEI. The CDR3 loop spans 13 amino acids. In DNA, the CDR3 is TGTGCCAGCAATGAGGTAGGGTACTACGAGCAGTACTTC. Translation: CASNEVGYYEQYF.

Comments on this clone: A much larger clonotype is one base distant, so this may be a read error. The rearrangement links TRBV6-5 to TRBJ1-5; D perhaps matches TRBD1 (5 bases). V was trimmed by 5 bases and J by 2 bases, leaving 10 bases between them. The CDR3 is 14 residues long. The germline V gene encodes CDR1 MNHEY and CDR2 SVGAGI. DNA for the CDR3: TGTGCCAGCAGTAGGGGATATGGCAATCAGCCCCAGCATTTT. It codes for CASSRGYGNQPQHF.

The genes are TRBV6-6 and TRBJ1-5; 8 bases align to TRBD1. The CDR3 sequence is 14 residues long. Germline CDR1 and CDR2: MNHNY and SVGAGI (reference sequence). The trim removed 6 bases at V and 5 bases at J, leaving 6 bases unmatched. The CDR3 DNA sequence: TGTGCCAGCAGCCCCGACAGGGGATATCAGCCCCAGCATTTT. This sequence encodes CASSPDRGYQPQHF.

The chain combines TRBV4-2 with TRBJ1-4, with D possibly matching TRBD1 (6 bases). Germline V gene sequence: CDR1 LGHNA, CDR2 YNFKEQ. V lost 1 base and J 8 bases, leaving 11 bases between the germline ends. CDR3 length: 14 residues. The CDR3 DNA reads as TGTGCCAGCAGCCAAGTGGACAGATTAGAAAAACTGTTTTTT. Residues: CASSQVDRLEKLFF.

The chain is built from TRBV4-3 and TRBJ2-1; 8 bases agree with TRBD2. Germline V gene sequence: CDR1 LGHNA, CDR2 YSLEER. CDR3 length: 15 residues. J lost 4 bases, V lost 0 bases, and 2 bases had no gene match. The CDR3: CASSQDGTRYNEQFF. The CDR3 region has the DNA TGCGCCAGCAGCCAAGACGGGACTAGGTACAATGAGCAGTTCTTC.

The chain is built from TRBV7-2 and TRBJ1-5, with 7 bases matching TRBD1. This CDR3 region has 15 residues. V was clipped by 1 base and J by 3 bases; unmatched bases: 3. Germline V gene lookup returns CDR1 SGHTA and CDR2 FQGNSA. Here the CDR3 DNA reads TGTGCCAGCAGCTTAGGGGACAGATACAATCAGCCCCAGCATTTT. Residues: CASSLGDRYNQPQHF.

The chain joins TRBV7-2 to TRBJ2-7; weak D call: TRBD2 (6 bases). V shed 5 bases and J shed 0 bases, with 11 bases lying between them. The CDR3 consists of 14 residues. Germline CDR1 SGHTA, CDR2 FQGNSA. CDR3 sequence reads: CASSTGLISYEQYF. The DNA for the CDR3 is TGTGCCAGCAGCACTGGACTAATCTCCTACGAGCAGTACTTC.

This chain connects TRBV28 to TRBJ2-7, with D perhaps being TRBD1 or TRBD2 (5 bases each). Germline values: CDR1 MDHEN, CDR2 SYDVKM. This CDR3 has 16 amino acids. Between the trimmed V and J ends, which lost 7 bases and 2 bases, there was a span of 21 bases. CDR3 nucleotides: TGTGCCAGCAACCCAGGGCCCTGGGGGTCTCCCTACGAGCAGTACTTC. Amino acids: CASNPGPWGSPYEQYF.

The chain links TRBV6-5 to TRBJ1-1, with D perhaps matching TRBD1 (5 bases). The V gene's germline CDR1 is MNHEY and CDR2 SVGAGI. V lost 5 bases to trimming and J lost 1 base, with 11 bases between them. This CDR3 comprises 14 residues. The chain's CDR3 is CASSLTASNTEAFF. Here the CDR3 DNA reads TGTGCCAGCAGTCTGACAGCCTCGAACACTGAAGCTTTCTTT.